One and the same sample provided the 5 T cell receptor beta chains below, sequenced in a study of T cell responses to AZD1222 COVID-19 vaccine (dated by TCRdb to about 2021). Read against the paper, the sample's time point label means: baseline before first vaccination. The treatment or condition label on this specimen signifies: meningococcal conjugate vaccine given as trial control. The protocol used for the library was the immunoSEQ multiplex PCR assay. Here the immuneACCESS table is served through TCRdb, limited to in-frame sequences with V and J called. Missing clones are a known gap in these copies; in checked studies unresolved V genes cover under half, and the rest lacks a known reason. This sample comprises approximately 140,000 clones, under 95% of them detected only once. Of the sample, 2.8% falls within the top ten clones. The specimen comprised peripheral blood, sampled on day 0 of MenACWY control vaccination. The origin of the receptors is an adult in good health.

J is TRBJ2-3 and V is TRBV6-2 or TRBV6-3; D remains ambiguous. V was clipped by 2 bases and J by 1 base, with 7 bases between them. CDR1 is MNHEY and CDR2 is SVGEGT in the germline V gene. CDR3 size: 14 residues. CDR3 residues: CASSYTAGTDTQYF. DNA of the CDR3: TGTGCCAGCAGTTACACGGCGGGCACAGATACGCAGTATTTT.

This chain connects TRBV9 to TRBJ2-7; tentatively, D is TRBD1 (5 bases). The germline CDR1 and CDR2 sequences are SGDLS and YYNGEE. V was trimmed by 0 bases and J by 2 bases, leaving 12 bases between them. The CDR3 extends over 15 amino acids. CDR3 in amino acids: CASSVGQGEAYEQYF. In nucleotides, the CDR3 is TGTGCCAGCAGCGTAGGGCAGGGCGAAGCCTACGAGCAGTACTTC.

This clone was detected only once. The chain recombines TRBV2 with TRBJ1-5, with a weak D call TRBD1 (6 bases). The CDR3 totals 15 residues. CDR1 SNHLY and CDR2 FYNNEI come from the germline V gene. Trimming pared 7 bases from V and 2 bases from J, leaving 15 bases between. The CDR3 DNA follows: TGTGCCAGCACCCTGAGGGGGATGGGCAATCAGCCCCAGCATTTT. Amino acid sequence: CASTLRGMGNQPQHF.

This chain links TRBV5-1 with TRBJ2-1, with TRBD2 identical over 9 bases. Germline V CDR1 and CDR2: SGHRS, YFSETQ. V lost 0 bases, J lost 5 bases, and 3 bases stayed unmatched. The CDR3 is 15 residues long. The CDR3 region is CASSLVASGDNEQFF. CDR3 DNA sequence: TGCGCCAGCAGCTTGGTAGCTAGCGGGGACAATGAGCAGTTCTTC.

This clone has a single count. The chain links TRBV2 to TRBJ1-2; weak D call: TRBD1 (6 bases). Deletions cut 7 bases from V and 4 bases from J, with 13 bases between. The CDR3 has 13 amino acids. In germline, CDR1 is SNHLY, CDR2 FYNNEI. The CDR3 sequence: CASTGGPFYGYTF. In DNA form, the CDR3 reads TGTGCCAGCACCGGGGGGCCCTTCTATGGCTACACCTTC.